These T cell receptor beta chains were read from a single sample in a study of blood T cell repertoires in COVID-19. Clones were sequenced by immunoSEQ multiplex PCR, and TCRdb holds only the in-frame ones, with some missing. The repertoire holds some 73,000 clones, with around 85% as singletons. Sequencing was performed on peripheral blood. All receptors derive from a woman aged 80 or over with active or convalescent COVID-19. Each CDR3 is given with its conserved first and last residue.

j_gene	v_gene	CDR3aa
TRBJ1-2	TRBV7-8	CASSLVRVGGYTF
TRBJ2-2	TRBV30	CAWKRLATTGELFF
TRBJ1-1	TRBV18	CASSPSGGAQVTEAFF
TRBJ2-1	TRBV18	CASSPPGQPTSSYNEQFF
TRBJ1-1	TRBV5-1	CASSYRQGDTEAFF
TRBJ2-3	TRBV28	CASFGRGSTDTQYF
TRBJ2-7	TRBV5-5	CASSLILRYEQYF
TRBJ1-6	TRBV27	CASRLTGVNSPLHF
TRBJ2-1	TRBV24-1	CATSEGTTGDNEQFF
TRBJ1-5	TRBV2	CASSGEGNQPQHF
TRBJ2-2	TRBV11-3	CASSLESTAGELFF
TRBJ2-7	TRBV20-1	CSASQRTSGSYEQYF
TRBJ2-1	TRBV6-2/TRBV6-3	CASSYAEANEQFF
TRBJ1-5	TRBV19	CASSPTGQGGQPQHF
TRBJ1-1	TRBV7-9	CASSLAWRDPEAFF
TRBJ2-6	TRBV5-8	CASSNRVSGANVLTF
TRBJ2-7	TRBV5-1	CASSPGTLYEQYF
TRBJ2-3	TRBV28	CASSLGLAGGMTDTQYF
TRBJ1-2	TRBV12-3/TRBV12-4	CASSLVEGYGYTF
TRBJ1-5	TRBV5-6	CASSLASNQPQHF
TRBJ1-2	TRBV6-2/TRBV6-3	CASSNELAGVGGYTF
TRBJ2-5	TRBV5-1	CASSFSRETQYF
TRBJ2-1	TRBV7-2	CASSSYRGNNEQFF
TRBJ2-1	TRBV7-2	CASSPGQTLVGQFF
TRBJ2-3	TRBV10-3	CANARSGGLDTQYF
TRBJ1-5	TRBV6-2/TRBV6-3	CASSTNRGREEYSNQPQHF
TRBJ1-2	TRBV21-1	CASSPRRAYYGYTF
TRBJ1-4	TRBV15	CATSRQGVAEKLFF
TRBJ2-7	TRBV10-3	CAISVGTGSYEQYF
TRBJ1-1	TRBV10-3	CAITWEVNTEAFF
TRBJ1-5	TRBV30	CAWSPNLGTVNSNQPQHF
TRBJ2-7	TRBV28	CASSFGGLYEQYF
TRBJ2-3	TRBV19	CASKERGGLDTQYF
TRBJ1-1	TRBV7-9	CASSVDIPNTEAFF
TRBJ1-5	TRBV19	CASRRGPQVGYQPQHF
TRBJ2-5	TRBV6-2/TRBV6-3	CASSRTGTLADF
TRBJ1-3	TRBV9	CASSVGQGISGNTIYF
TRBJ2-3	TRBV9	CASSVEVIAGWDTQYF
TRBJ2-5	TRBV10-3	CAISEASGGLETQYF
TRBJ1-1	TRBV11-2	CASSYRLITEAFF
TRBJ2-1	TRBV15	CATSRDDPGGQIYNEQFF
TRBJ1-2	TRBV30	CAWSGTGGYGYTF
TRBJ1-4	TRBV7-2	CASSLYGGDHFEKLFF
TRBJ2-5	TRBV7-2	CASSLVRGGKQETQYF